The 10 T cell receptor beta chains in this list originate from one sample, sequenced in a study of cytomegalovirus exposure and HLA in healthy donors. The PCR contained 60 Vbeta and 13 Jbeta primers. Produced via immunoSEQ multiplex PCR; TCRdb's table is partial and in-frame only. The repertoire holds around 180,000 clones, with roughly 78% as singletons. Sample: PBMCs. The receptors stem from a woman aged 50 to 60 in good health and CMV-seropositive.

In DNA form, the CDR3 reads TGCGCCAGCAGTCAATCTATCTCCGGGATGACAAATTCACCCCTCCACTTT. Protein product: CASSQSISGMTNSPLHF. V gene TRBV23-1 combines with J gene TRBJ1-6; D is uncertain. TRBV23-1 is given ORF status, its function remaining uncertain. This CDR3 is built from 17 residues. The V gene lost 0 bases and the J gene lost 7 bases, with 16 bases spanning the gap.

The gene calls are TRBV5-4 and TRBJ2-1, with 8 bases identical to TRBD2. Germline V gene sequence: CDR1 SGHNT, CDR2 YYREEE (reference sequence). J gave up 7 bases and V 0 bases, and 3 bases lay outside the gene matches. The CDR3 loop spans 14 amino acids. The CDR3 here is CASSLERGHNEQFF. The DNA for the CDR3 is TGTGCCAGCAGCTTGGAGCGGGGGCATAATGAGCAGTTCTTC.

The gene calls are TRBV5-4 and TRBJ2-3; D is possibly TRBD2 (7 bases). CDR1 is SGHNT and CDR2 is YYREEE in the germline V gene (reference sequence). This CDR3 is built from 14 residues. Between the trimmed V and J ends, which lost 3 bases and 1 base, there was a span of 9 bases. The DNA of the CDR3 is TGTGCCAGCAGCTCGGGGGGCCGCACAGATACGCAGTATTTT. This sequence encodes CASSSGGRTDTQYF.

This clone was seen only a few times. At one of its ends the junction is not consistent with the germline gene, which may arise from a read error. This chain uses TRBV7-9 with TRBJ1-6; D is undetermined. This CDR3 is built from 13 residues. Germline V gene lookup returns CDR1 SEHNR and CDR2 FQNEAQ (reference sequence). The CDR3 protein is CSSSPNPNSPLHF. The CDR3, as DNA: TGTTCCAGCAGCCCTAATCCAAATTCACCCCTCCACTTT.

This sequence joins TRBV27 and TRBJ2-1, with 9 bases identical to TRBD2. Trimming removed 3 bases from V and 8 bases from J; junction bases left unmatched: 8. CDR3 length: 15 residues. Germline loops: CDR1 MNHEY, CDR2 SMNVEV (reference sequence). The chain's CDR3 is CASSFGAGGLYEQFF. The DNA for the CDR3 is TGTGCCAGCAGTTTTGGCGCGGGGGGGCTCTATGAGCAGTTCTTC.

The chain carries TRBV6-5 and TRBJ2-5; the D gene is possibly TRBD2 (6 bases). Trimming shortened V by 5 bases and J by 4 bases, and 14 bases separated the two germline ends. CDR1 MNHEY and CDR2 SVGAGI come from the germline V gene. The CDR3 consists of 14 residues. CDR3 bases: TGTGCCAGCAGTGTGCACCAGGGAGGAGAGACCCAGTACTTC. Translating it yields CASSVHQGGETQYF.

This chain links TRBV30 with TRBJ1-6; D is ambiguous. From germline, CDR1 is GTSNPN and CDR2 SVGIG (reference sequence). Trimming shortened V by 0 bases and J by 7 bases, and 13 bases separated the two germline ends. The length of the CDR3 is 15 residues. CDR3 sequence reads: CAWSVRGVMNSPLHF. The CDR3 DNA reads as TGTGCCTGGAGTGTACGCGGGGTCATGAATTCACCCCTCCACTTT.

This clone was recorded once. The chain employs TRBV6-1 and TRBJ2-3; TRBD1 matches 10 bases. The CDR3 spans 15 residues. CDR1 MNHNS and CDR2 SASEGT come from the germline V gene. The ends lost 5 bases at V and 4 bases at J; junction bases unmatched: 6. The CDR3 bases are TGTGCCAGCAGTACACGACAGGGGGCGTCAGATACGCAGTATTTT. Amino acid sequence: CASSTRQGASDTQYF.

In its sample, this clone was seen once. This chain connects TRBV27 to TRBJ2-4, with a weak D call TRBD1 (5 bases). The V and J ends lost 1 base and 5 bases respectively, with 12 bases between them. The CDR3 has 15 residues. From germline, CDR1 is MNHEY and CDR2 SMNVEV (reference sequence). CDR3 bases: TGTGCCAGCAGTTTATTGGGTACAGGCCAAAACATTCAGTACTTC. Its translation is CASSLLGTGQNIQYF.

The chain employs TRBV4-2 and TRBJ2-1; no clear D gene. V lost 0 bases, J lost 3 bases, and 12 bases lay in between. Germline assignment: CDR1 LGHNA and CDR2 YNFKEQ. This CDR3 region has 16 residues. The CDR3 sequence is CASSQDRQQNYNEQFF. In DNA form, the CDR3 reads TGTGCCAGCAGCCAAGATCGTCAACAGAACTACAATGAGCAGTTCTTC.